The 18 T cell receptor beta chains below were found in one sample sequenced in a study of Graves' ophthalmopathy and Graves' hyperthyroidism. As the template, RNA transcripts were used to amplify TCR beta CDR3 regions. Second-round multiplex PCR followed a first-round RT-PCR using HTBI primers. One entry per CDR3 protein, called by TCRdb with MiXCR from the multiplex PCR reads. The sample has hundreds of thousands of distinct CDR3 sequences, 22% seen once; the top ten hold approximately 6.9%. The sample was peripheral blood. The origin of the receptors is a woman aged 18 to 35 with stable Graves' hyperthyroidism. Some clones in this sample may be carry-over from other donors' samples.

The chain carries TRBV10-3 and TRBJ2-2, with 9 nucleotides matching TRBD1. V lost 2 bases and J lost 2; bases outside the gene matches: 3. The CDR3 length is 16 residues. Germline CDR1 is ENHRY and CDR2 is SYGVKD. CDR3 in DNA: TGTGCCATCAGTGAGAGGACAGGGGTTAACACCGGGGAGCTGTTTTTT. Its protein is CAISERTGVNTGELFF.

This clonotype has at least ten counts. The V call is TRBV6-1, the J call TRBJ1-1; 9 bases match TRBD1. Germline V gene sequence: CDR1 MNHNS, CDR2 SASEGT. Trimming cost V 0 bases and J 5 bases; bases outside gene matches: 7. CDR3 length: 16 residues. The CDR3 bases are TGTGCCAGCAGTGAAGCTCCGGGACAGGGTCTTACTGAAGCTTTCTTT. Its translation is CASSEAPGQGLTEAFF.

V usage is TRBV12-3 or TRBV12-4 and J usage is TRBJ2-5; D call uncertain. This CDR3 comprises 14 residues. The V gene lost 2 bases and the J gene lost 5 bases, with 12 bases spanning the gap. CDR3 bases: TGTGCCAGCAGTTTAATGTTAAGCAAGGAGACCCAGTACTTC. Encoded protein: CASSLMLSKETQYF.

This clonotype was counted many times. The CDR3 loop reads CASSQGGTQYF. Written as DNA, the CDR3 is TGTGCCAGCAGTCAAGGAGGGACCCAGTACTTC. The chain is built from TRBV6-2 or TRBV6-3 and TRBJ2-5; D possibly corresponds to TRBD2 (5 bases). Germline V gives CDR1 MNHEY, CDR2 SVGEGT. Trimming shortened V by 5 bases and J by 7 bases, and 8 bases separated the two germline ends. The CDR3 sequence is 11 residues long.

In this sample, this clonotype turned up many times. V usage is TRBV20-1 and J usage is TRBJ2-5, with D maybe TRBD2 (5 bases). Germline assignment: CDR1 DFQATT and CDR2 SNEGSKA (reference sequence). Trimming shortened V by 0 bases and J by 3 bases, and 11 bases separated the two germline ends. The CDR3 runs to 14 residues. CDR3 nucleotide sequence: TGCAGTGCTAGAGATTCATCCGGGAAAGAGACCCAGTACTTC. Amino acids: CSARDSSGKETQYF.

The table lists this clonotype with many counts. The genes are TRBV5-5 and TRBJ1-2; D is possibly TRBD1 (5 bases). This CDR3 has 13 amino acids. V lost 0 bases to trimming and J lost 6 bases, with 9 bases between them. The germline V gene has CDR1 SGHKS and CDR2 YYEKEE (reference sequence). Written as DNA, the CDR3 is TGTGCCAGCAGCTTGGACAGGATTAATGGCTACACCTTC. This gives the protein CASSLDRINGYTF.

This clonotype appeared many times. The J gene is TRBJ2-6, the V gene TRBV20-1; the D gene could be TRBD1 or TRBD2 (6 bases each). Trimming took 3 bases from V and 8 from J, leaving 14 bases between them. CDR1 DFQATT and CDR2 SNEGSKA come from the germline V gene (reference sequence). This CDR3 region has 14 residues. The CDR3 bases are TGCAGTGCTAGCCCCGGAGGGGGGTCCAACGTCCTGACTTTC. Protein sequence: CSASPGGGSNVLTF.

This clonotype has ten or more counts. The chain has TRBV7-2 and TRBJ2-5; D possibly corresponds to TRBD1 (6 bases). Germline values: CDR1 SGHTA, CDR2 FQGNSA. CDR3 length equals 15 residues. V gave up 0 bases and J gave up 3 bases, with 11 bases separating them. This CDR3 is CASSLAGQNKETQYF. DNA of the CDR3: TGTGCCAGCAGCTTAGCCGGACAGAATAAAGAGACCCAGTACTTC.

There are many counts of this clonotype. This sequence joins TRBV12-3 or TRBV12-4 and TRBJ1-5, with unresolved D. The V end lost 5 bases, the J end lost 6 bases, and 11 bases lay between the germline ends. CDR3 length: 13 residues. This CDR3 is CASSQTLGQPQHF. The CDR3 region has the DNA TGTGCCAGCAGTCAAACCCTGGGTCAGCCCCAGCATTTT.

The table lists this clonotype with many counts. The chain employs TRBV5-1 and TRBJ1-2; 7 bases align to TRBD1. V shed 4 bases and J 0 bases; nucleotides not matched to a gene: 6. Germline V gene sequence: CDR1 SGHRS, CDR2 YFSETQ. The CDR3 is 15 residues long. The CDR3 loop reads CASSAGTVANYGYTF. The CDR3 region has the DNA TGCGCCAGCAGCGCAGGGACAGTTGCTAACTATGGCTACACCTTC. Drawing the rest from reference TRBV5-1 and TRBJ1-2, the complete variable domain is KAGVTQTPRYLIKTRGQQVTLSCSPISGHRSVSWYQQTPGQGLQFLFEYFSETQRNKGNFPGRFSGRQFSNSRSEMNVSTLELGDSALYLCASSAGTVANYGYTFGSGTRLTVV.

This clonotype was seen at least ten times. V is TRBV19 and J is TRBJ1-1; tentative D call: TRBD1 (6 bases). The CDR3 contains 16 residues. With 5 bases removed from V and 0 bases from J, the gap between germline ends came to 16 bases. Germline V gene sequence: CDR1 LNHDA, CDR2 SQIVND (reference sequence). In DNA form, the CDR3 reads TGTGCCAGTAGTTTGGCACCAGGGGCCATGAACACTGAAGCTTTCTTT. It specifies CASSLAPGAMNTEAFF.

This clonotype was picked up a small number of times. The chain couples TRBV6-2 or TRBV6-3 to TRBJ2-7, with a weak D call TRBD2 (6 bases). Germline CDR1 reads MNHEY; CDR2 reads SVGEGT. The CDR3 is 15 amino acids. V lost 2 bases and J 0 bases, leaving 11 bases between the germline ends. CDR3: CASSYRLAASYEQYF. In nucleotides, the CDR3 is TGTGCCAGCAGTTACCGTTTAGCGGCCTCCTACGAGCAGTACTTC.

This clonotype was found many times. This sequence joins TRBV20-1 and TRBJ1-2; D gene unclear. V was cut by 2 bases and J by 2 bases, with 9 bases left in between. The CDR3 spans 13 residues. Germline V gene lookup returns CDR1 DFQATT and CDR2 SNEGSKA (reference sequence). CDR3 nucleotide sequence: TGCAGTGCTAGACGCCCTCAAAACTATGGCTACACCTTC. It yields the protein CSARRPQNYGYTF.

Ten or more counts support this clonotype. The DNA of the CDR3 is TGCAGTGCTACGGACTTTGCTGAAGGGCCCCAGCATTTT. This codes for CSATDFAEGPQHF. V usage is TRBV20-1 and J usage is TRBJ1-5; no reliable D call. V lost 4 bases to trimming and J lost 9 bases, with 16 bases between them. The length of the CDR3 is 13 residues. CDR1 is DFQATT and CDR2 is SNEGSKA in the germline V gene (reference sequence).

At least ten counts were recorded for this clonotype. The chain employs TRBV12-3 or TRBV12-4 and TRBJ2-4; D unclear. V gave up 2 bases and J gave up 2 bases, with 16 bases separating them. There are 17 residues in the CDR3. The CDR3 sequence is CASSLSGLQRTKNIQYF. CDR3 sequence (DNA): TGTGCCAGCAGTTTAAGTGGTCTACAGCGAACCAAAAACATTCAGTACTTC.

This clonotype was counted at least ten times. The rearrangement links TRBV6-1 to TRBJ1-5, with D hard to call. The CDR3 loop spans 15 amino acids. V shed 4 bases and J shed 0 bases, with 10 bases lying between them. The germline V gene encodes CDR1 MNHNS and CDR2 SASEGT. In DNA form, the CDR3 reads TGTGCCAGCAGTGCGGCAGGAATTAGCAATCAGCCCCAGCATTTT. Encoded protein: CASSAAGISNQPQHF.

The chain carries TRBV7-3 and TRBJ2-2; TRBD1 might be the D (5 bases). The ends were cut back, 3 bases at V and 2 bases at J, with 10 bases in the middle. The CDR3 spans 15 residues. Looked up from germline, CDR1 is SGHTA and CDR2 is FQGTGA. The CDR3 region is CASSFNRPNTGELFF. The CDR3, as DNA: TGTGCCAGCAGCTTTAACAGGCCAAACACCGGGGAGCTGTTTTTT.

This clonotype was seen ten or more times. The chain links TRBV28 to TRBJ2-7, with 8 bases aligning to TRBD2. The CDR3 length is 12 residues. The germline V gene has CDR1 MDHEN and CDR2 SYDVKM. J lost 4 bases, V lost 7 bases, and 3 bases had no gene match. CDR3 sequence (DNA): TGTGCCAGCAAGGGGACTAGATACGAGCAGTACTTC. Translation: CASKGTRYEQYF. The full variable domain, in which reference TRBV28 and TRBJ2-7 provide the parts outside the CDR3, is DVKVTQSSRYLVKRTGEKVFLECVQDMDHENMFWYRQDPGLGLRLIYFSYDVKMKEKGDIPEGYSVSREKKERFSLILESASTNQTSMYLCASKGTRYEQYFGPGTRLTVT.